This T cell receptor beta chain was captured by sequencing in a study of blood T cell repertoires in COVID-19. Study details: The samples span acute and convalescent COVID-19 from the United States, Italy and Spain. Sources were T cells, B-cell-depleted T cells, or PBMCs; the material itself was cDNA or gDNA.

The CDR3 loop spans 13 amino acids. Germline values: CDR1 LGHDT, CDR2 YNNKEL (reference sequence). V was trimmed by 3 bases and J by 2 bases, leaving 5 bases between them. Authors' methods: Cell counts per sample came from amplifying reference gene primers. Data came from immunoSEQ multiplex PCR; TCRdb stores just in-frame clones and leaves some out. V and J calls and clone size come straight from that table; D and trimming were deduced from the DNA. The sample carries 250,000 or so clones, around 88% recorded once. The source of this sequence is a man younger than 45 with active or convalescent COVID-19. The chain joins TRBV3-1 (or the pseudogene TRBV3-2) to TRBJ1-5; D might be TRBD1 (5 bases). Input material: peripheral blood. The CDR3 sequence is CASSQGRNQPQHF. The CDR3 DNA follows: TGTGCCAGCAGCCAGGGGCGCAATCAGCCCCAGCATTTT.